This T cell receptor (beta chain) was profiled in a study of blood T cell repertoires in COVID-19. Profiled with immunoSEQ multiplex PCR; TCRdb holds only in-frame clones, not every one. Of some 94,000 clones in the sample, around nine tenths are singletons; the top ten hold about a sixth. Trimming cost V 6 bases and J 4 bases, with 15 bases left between them. CDR1 and CDR2 from the germline V gene are SQVTM and ANQGSEA. This CDR3 contains 13 residues. The genes are TRBV29-1 and TRBJ1-1, with a possible D match to TRBD1 (6 bases). The TCR originated in a woman in her sixties with COVID-19, enrolled during active disease. The sequenced material came from peripheral blood. CDR3 sequence: CSVGTRSGTEAFF. In DNA, the CDR3 is TGCAGCGTGGGGACAAGGTCAGGCACTGAAGCTTTCTTT.